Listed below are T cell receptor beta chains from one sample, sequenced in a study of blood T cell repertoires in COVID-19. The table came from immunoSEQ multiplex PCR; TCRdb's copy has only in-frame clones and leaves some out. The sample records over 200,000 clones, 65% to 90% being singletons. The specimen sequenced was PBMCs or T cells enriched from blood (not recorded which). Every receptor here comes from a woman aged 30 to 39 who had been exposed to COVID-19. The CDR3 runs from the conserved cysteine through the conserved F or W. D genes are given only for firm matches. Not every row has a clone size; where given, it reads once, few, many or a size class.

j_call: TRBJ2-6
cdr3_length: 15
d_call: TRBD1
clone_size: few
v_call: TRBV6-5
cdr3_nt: TGTGCCACCGCGACAGGGGGCTCTGGGGCCAACGTCCTGACTTTC
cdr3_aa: CATATGGSGANVLTF

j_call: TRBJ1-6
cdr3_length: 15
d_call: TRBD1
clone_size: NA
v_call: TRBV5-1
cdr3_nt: TGCGCCAGCCAAGAACAGGGGGCAGGGGAGTCACCCCTCCACTTT
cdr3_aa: CASQEQGAGESPLHF

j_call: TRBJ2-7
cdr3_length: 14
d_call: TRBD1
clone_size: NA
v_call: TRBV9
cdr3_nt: TGTGCCAGCAGCGTATATGGACAGGGCGGCGAGCAGTACTTC
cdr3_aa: CASSVYGQGGEQYF

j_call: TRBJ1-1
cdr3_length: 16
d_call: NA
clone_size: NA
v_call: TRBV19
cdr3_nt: TGTGCCAGTAGACCCGGGACAACCATCTATAAAACTGAAGCTTTCTTT
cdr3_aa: CASRPGTTIYKTEAFF

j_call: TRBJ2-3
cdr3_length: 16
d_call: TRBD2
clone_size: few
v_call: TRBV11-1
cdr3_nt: TGTGCCAGCAGCTTACCAGCGGGGGGTAGCACAGATACGCAGTATTTT
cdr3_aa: CASSLPAGGSTDTQYF

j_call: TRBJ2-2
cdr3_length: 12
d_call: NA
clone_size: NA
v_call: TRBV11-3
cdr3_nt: TGTGCCCCATTCAGCGGCACCGGGGAGCTGTTTTTT
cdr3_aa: CAPFSGTGELFF

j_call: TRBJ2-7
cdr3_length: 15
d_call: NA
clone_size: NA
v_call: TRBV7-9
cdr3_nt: TGTGCCAGCAGCCTACCTCAGGCGCTGCCTTACGAGCAGTACTTC
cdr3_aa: CASSLPQALPYEQYF

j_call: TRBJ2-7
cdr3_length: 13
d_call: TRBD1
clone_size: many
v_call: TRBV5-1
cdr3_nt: TGCGCCAGCGGATCGACAGGGAATAACGAGCAGTACTTC
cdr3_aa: CASGSTGNNEQYF

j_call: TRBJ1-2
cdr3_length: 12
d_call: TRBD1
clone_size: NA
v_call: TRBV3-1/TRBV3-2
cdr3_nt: TGTGCCAGCGGGACAGGGAACTATGGCTACACCTTC
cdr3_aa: CASGTGNYGYTF

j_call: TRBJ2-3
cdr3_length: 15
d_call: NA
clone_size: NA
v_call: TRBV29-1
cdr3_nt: TGCAGCGTTGATTCTGAGGGGACTAGCACAGATACGCAGTATTTT
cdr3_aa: CSVDSEGTSTDTQYF

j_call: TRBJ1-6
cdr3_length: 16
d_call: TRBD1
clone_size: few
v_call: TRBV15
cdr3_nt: TGTGCCACCAGCAGAGACAGAGGGACAGGAGGTTCACCCCTCCACTTT
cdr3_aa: CATSRDRGTGGSPLHF

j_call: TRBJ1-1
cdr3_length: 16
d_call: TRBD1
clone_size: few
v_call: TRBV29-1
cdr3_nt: TGCAGCGTTGAAGTGGATGGGACAGGGACCAACACTGAAGCTTTCTTT
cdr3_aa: CSVEVDGTGTNTEAFF

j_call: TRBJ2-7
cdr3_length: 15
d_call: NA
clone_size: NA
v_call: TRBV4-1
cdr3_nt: TGCGCCAGCAGCCAGGAGGCCCAGGGAGGCTACGAGCAGTACTTC
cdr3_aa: CASSQEAQGGYEQYF

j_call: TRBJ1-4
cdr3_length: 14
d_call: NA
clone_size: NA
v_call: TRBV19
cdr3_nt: TGTGCCAGTAGTATTCATCAGGTTAATGAAAAACTGTTTTTT
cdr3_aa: CASSIHQVNEKLFF

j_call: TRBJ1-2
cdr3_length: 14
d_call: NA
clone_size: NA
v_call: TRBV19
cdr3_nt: TGTGCCAGTAGTACCGGACTAAGTAACTATGGCTACACCTTC
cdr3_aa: CASSTGLSNYGYTF

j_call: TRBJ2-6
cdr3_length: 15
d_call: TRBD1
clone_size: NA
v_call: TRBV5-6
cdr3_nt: TGTGCCAGCAGCCGACAGGGATCTGGGGCCAACGTCCTGACTTTC
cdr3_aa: CASSRQGSGANVLTF

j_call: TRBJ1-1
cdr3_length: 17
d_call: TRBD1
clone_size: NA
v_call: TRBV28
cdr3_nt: TGTGCCAGCAGTTACCGACTAAACAGGGGAAAGAACACTGAAGCTTTCTTT
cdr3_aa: CASSYRLNRGKNTEAFF

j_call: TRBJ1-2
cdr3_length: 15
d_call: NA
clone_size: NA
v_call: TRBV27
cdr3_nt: TGTGCCAGCAGTCCACCGGGACTCGGGGTAAAAGGCTACACCTTC
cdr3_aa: CASSPPGLGVKGYTF

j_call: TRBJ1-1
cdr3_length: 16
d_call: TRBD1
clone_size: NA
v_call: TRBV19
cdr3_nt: TGTGCCAGTACGGACAGGGGGGAGTCGATGAACACTGAAGCTTTCTTT
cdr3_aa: CASTDRGESMNTEAFF

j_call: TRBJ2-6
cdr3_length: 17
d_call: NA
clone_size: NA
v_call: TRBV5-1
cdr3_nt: TGCGCCAGCAGCATAGACATGACAGGATCTGGGGCCAACGTCCTGACTTTC
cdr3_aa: CASSIDMTGSGANVLTF

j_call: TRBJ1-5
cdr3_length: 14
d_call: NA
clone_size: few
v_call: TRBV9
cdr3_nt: TGTGCCAGCTCGACGGGTTATAGTAATCAGCCCCAGCATTTT
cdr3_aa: CASSTGYSNQPQHF

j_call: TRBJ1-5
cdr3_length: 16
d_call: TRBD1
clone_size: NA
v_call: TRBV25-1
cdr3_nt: TGTGCCAGCAGTGGGGGGACAGGGGCCTTTAATCAGCCCCAGCATTTT
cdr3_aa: CASSGGTGAFNQPQHF

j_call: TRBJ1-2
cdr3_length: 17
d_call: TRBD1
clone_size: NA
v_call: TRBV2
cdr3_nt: TGTGCCAGCAGTGAAACCGAGACAGGGGGCTCAGACTATGGCTACACCTTC
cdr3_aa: CASSETETGGSDYGYTF

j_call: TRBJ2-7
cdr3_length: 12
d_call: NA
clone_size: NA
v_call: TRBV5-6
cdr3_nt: TGTGCCAGCAGCCCAGCACCCGGGGAGCAGTACTTC
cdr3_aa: CASSPAPGEQYF

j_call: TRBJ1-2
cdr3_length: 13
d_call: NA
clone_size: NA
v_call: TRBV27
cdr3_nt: TGTGCCAGCAGGACCCAGGGAAGCTATGGCTACACCTTC
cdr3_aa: CASRTQGSYGYTF

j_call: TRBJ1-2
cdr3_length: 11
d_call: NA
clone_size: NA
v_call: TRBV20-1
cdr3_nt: TGCAGTGCTAGACAGGGGTATGGCTACACCTTC
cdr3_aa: CSARQGYGYTF

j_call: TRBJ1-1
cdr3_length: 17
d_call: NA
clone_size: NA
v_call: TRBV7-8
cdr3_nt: TGTGCCAGCAGCTTAGATCTAGGGGGGGCGCGGGGCACTGAAGCTTTCTTT
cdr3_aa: CASSLDLGGARGTEAFF

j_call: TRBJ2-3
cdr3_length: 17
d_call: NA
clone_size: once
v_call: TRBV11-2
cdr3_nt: TGTGCCAGCAGCTTAGGCAGGGCTTTGACTAGCACAGATACGCAGTATTTT
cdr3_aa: CASSLGRALTSTDTQYF

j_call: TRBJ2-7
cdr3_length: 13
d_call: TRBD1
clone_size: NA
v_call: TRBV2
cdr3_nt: TGTGCCAGCAGAGGCACAGGGGGGCGGGAGCAGTACTTC
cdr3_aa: CASRGTGGREQYF

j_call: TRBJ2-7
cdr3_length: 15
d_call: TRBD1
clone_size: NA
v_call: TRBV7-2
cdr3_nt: TGTGCCAGCAGCGGCGACAGGGGCTTTGTCTACGAGCAGTACTTC
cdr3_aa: CASSGDRGFVYEQYF

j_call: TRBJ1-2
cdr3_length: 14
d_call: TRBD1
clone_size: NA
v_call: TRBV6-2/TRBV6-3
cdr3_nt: TGTGCCAGCAGCCAGGACAGGGATACGGGTGGCTACACCTTC
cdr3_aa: CASSQDRDTGGYTF

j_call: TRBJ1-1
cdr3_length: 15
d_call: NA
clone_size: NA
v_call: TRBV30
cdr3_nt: TGTGCCTGGAGTTCCCTCGGGACACCGAACACTGAAGCTTTCTTT
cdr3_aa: CAWSSLGTPNTEAFF

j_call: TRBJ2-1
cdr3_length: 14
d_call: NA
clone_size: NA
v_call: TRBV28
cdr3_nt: TGTGCCAGCAGCCCCTCGGACAGTTACAATGAGCAGTTCTTC
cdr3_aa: CASSPSDSYNEQFF

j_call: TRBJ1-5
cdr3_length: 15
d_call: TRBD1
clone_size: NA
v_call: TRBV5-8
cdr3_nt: TGTGCCAGCAGCTTGGGTGCAGGGGGGTATCAGCCCCAGCATTTT
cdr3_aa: CASSLGAGGYQPQHF

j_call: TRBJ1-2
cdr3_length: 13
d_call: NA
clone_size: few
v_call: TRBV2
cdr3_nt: TGTGCCAGCAGTGAAAACCGGTCGGAGGGCTACACCTTC
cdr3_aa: CASSENRSEGYTF

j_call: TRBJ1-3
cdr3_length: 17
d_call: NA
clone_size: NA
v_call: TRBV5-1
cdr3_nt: TGCGCCAGCAGCTTGGCTCCAGTTCATCTCTCTGGAAACACCATATATTTT
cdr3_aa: CASSLAPVHLSGNTIYF

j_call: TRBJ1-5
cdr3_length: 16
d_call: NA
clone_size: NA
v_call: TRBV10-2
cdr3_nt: TGCGCCAGCAGTGTGGGGGGTGGAATGAGCAATCAGCCCCAGCATTTT
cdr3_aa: CASSVGGGMSNQPQHF

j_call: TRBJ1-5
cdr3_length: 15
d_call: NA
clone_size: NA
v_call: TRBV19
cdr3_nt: TGTGCCAGTGGTATGATAGGGGTAAGCAATCAGCCCCAGCATTTT
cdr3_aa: CASGMIGVSNQPQHF

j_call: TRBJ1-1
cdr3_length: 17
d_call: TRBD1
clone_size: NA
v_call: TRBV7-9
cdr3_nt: TGTGCCAGCAGCTTACGGGACAGGGGGAACCCGAACACTGAAGCTTTCTTT
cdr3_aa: CASSLRDRGNPNTEAFF

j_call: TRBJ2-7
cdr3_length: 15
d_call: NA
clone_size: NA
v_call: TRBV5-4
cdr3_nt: TGTGCCAGCAGCTTGCGGGACATAGGAGAATACGAGCAGTACTTC
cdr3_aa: CASSLRDIGEYEQYF

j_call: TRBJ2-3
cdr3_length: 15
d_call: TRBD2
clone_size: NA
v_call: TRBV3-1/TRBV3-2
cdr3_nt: TGTGCCAGCAGGCTCGGGACTAGCGGATCTAATACGCAGTATTTT
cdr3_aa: CASRLGTSGSNTQYF

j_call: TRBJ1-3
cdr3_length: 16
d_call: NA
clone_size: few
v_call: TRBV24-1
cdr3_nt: TGTGCCACCAGTGAGCAGGCCGGCGGGATTGGAAACACCATATATTTT
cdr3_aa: CATSEQAGGIGNTIYF

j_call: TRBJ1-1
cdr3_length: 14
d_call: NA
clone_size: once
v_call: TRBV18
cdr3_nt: TGTGCCAGCTCACCAAAACCTGCGTTCACTGAAGCTTTCTTT
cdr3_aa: CASSPKPAFTEAFF

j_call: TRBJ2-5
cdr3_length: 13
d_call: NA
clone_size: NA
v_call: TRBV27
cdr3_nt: TGTGCCAGCAGACCAACAGGGCTCAAGACCCAGTACTTC
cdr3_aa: CASRPTGLKTQYF

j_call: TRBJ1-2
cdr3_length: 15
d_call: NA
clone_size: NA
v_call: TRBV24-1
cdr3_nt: TGTGCCACCAGTGATGTGGAGGGAGGGAGGGATGGCTACACCTTC
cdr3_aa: CATSDVEGGRDGYTF

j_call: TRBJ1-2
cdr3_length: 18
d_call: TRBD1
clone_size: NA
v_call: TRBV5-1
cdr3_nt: TGCGCCAGCAGCCCCCGGACAGGGGGAGATCGGGGGGGAGATGGCTACACCTTC
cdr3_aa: CASSPRTGGDRGGDGYTF

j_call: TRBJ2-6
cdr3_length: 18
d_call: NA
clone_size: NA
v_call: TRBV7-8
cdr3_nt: TGTGCCAGCAGCTTGGGGAGGCAGCCCGTCTCTGGGGCCAACGTCCTGACTTTC
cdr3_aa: CASSLGRQPVSGANVLTF

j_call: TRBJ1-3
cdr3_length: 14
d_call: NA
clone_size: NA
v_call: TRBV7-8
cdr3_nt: TGTGCCAGCAGCCCAACGGCGGCTGGAAACACCATATATTTT
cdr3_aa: CASSPTAAGNTIYF

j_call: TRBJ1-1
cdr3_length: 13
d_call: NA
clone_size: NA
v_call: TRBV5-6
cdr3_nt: TGTGCCAGCAGCTTGGGAGTGAACACTGAAGCTTTCTTT
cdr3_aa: CASSLGVNTEAFF

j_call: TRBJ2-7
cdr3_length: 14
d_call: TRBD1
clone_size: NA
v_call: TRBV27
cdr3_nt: TGTGCCAGCAGTCATTCCGGGACAGATTACGAGCAGTACTTC
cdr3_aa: CASSHSGTDYEQYF

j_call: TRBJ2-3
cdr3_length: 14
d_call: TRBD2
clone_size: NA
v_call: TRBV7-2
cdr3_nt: TGTGCCAGCGGGGGACTAGCGGACACAGATACGCAGTATTTT
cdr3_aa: CASGGLADTDTQYF

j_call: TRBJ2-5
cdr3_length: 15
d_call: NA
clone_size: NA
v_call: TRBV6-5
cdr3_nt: TGTGCCAGCAGTTATTGGCGGGGATTGATGGAGACCCAGTACTTC
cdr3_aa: CASSYWRGLMETQYF

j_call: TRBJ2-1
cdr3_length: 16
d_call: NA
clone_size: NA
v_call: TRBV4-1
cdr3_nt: TGCGCCAGCAGGCTAGACCCGGGACACCTGGGGGTCGAGCAGTTCTTC
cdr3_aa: CASRLDPGHLGVEQFF

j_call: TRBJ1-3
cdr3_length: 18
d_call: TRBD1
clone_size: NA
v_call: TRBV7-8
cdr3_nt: TGTGCCAGCAGCGAAACCCCCAGGGGGCTCCTCTCTGGAAACACCATATATTTT
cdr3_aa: CASSETPRGLLSGNTIYF

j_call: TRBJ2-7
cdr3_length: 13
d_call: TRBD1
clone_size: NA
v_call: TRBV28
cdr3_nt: TGTGCCAGCATTTCGGGACAGGGGTCGCCGCAGTACTTC
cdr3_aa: CASISGQGSPQYF